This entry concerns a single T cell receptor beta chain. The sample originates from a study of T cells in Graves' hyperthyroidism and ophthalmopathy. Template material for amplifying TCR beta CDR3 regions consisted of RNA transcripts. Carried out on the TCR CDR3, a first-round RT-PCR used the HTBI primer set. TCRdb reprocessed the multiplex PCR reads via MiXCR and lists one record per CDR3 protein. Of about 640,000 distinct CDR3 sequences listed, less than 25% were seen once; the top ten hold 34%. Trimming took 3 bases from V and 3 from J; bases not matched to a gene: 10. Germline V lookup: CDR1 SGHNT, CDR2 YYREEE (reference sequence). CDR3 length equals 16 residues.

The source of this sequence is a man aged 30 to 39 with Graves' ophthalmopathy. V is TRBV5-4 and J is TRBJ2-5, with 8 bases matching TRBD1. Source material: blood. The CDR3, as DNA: TGTGCCAGCAGCTCCCATTTGGACAGGGAGGAAGAGACCCAGTACTTC. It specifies CASSSHLDREEETQYF.